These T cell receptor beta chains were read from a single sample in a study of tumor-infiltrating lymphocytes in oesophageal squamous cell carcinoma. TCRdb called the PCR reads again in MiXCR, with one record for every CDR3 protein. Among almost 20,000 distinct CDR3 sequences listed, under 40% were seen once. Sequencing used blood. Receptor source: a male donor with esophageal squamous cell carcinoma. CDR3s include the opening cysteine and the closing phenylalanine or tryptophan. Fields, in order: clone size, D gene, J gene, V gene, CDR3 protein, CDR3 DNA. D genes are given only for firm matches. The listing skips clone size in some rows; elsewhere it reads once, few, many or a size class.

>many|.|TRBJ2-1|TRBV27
CASSLGGGSFEQFF
TGTGCCAGCAGTTTAGGAGGGGGGTCTTTTGAGCAGTTCTTC
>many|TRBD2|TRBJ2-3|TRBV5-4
CASSSRTSGRQDTQYF
TGTGCCAGCAGCTCTAGGACTAGCGGGAGGCAAGATACGCAGTATTTT
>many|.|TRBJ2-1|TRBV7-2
CASSLYSGTYNEQFF
TGTGCCAGCAGCTTATACTCCGGAACCTACAATGAGCAGTTCTTC
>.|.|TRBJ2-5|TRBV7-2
CASSLLGLSSPLHF
TGTGCCAGCAGCTTACTGGGTCTATCTTCACCCCTCCACTTC
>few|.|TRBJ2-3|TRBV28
CASRSPLGTDTQYF
TGTGCCAGCAGGTCCCCCTTGGGTACAGATACGCAGTATTTT
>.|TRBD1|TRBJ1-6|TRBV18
CASSPPGQGTFYEQYF
TGTGCCAGCTCACCACCGGGACAGGGGACTTTCTACGAGCAGTACTTT
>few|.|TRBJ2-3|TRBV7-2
CASSLTGASTDTQYF
TGTGCCAGCAGCTTAACCGGAGCGAGCACAGATACGCAGTATTTT
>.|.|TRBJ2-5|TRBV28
CASSLLETQYF
TGTGCCAGCAGTTTATTGGAGACCCAGTACTTC
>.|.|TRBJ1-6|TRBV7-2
CASSPRQADSPLHF
TGTGCCAGCAGCCCTCGACAGGCAGATTCACCCCTCCACTTT
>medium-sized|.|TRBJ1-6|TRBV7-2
CASSLAGGDYSPLHF
TGTGCCAGCAGCTTAGCGGGCGGGGACTACTCACCCCTCCACTTT
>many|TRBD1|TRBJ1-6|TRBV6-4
CASGTVGSPLHF
TGTGCCAGCGGGACAGTCGGTTCACCCCTCCACTTT
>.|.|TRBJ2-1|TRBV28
CASSLVRRVEQFF
TGTGCCAGCAGTTTAGTTCGCAGGGTTGAGCAGTTCTTC
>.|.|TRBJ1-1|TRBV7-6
CASSLGGGWGTEAFF
TGTGCCAGCAGCTTAGGGGGGGGTTGGGGCACTGAAGCTTTCTTT
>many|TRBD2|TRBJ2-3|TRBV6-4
CASSETSGGTDTQYF
TGTGCCAGCAGCGAGACTAGCGGGGGGACAGATACGCAGTATTTT
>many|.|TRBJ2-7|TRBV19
CASSIRVGTLGMEQYF
TGTGCCAGTAGTATTAGGGTCGGTACTTTGGGTATGGAGCAGTACTTC
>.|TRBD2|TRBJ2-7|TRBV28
CASSLPAGDYNEQYF
TGTGCCAGCAGTTTACCAGCGGGGGATTACAATGAGCAGTACTTC
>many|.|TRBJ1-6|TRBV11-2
CASSVNSYNSPLHF
TGTGCCAGCAGCGTCAACAGCTATAATTCACCCCTCCACTTT
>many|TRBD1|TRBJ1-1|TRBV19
CASTTGGSNTEAFF
TGTGCCAGTACTACAGGGGGCTCGAACACTGAAGCTTTCTTT
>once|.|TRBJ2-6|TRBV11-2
CASSLSTGTPLSGANVLTF
TGTGCCAGCAGCTTATCAACGGGGACACCTCTCTCTGGGGCCAACGTCCTGACTTTC
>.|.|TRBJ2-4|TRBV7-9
CASSDRKDYPLAKNIQYF
TGTGCCAGCAGCGACCGAAAGGACTACCCTCTAGCCAAAAACATTCAGTACTTC
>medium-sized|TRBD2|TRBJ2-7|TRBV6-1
CASSGLADSYEQYF
TGTGCCAGCAGCGGACTAGCGGACTCCTACGAGCAGTACTTC
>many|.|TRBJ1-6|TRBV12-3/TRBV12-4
CASSFGAGSNSPLHF
TGTGCCAGCAGTTTCGGGGCAGGGAGTAATTCACCCCTCCACTTT
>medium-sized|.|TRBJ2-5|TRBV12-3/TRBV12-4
CASSLGQPETQYF
TGTGCCAGCAGTTTGGGGCAGCCGGAGACCCAGTACTTC
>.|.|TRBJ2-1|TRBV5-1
CASSLARSSYNEQFF
TGCGCCAGCAGCTTGGCTCGGAGCTCCTACAATGAGCAGTTCTTC
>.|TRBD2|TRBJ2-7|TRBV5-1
CASSLDGLAGTEQYF
TGCGCCAGCAGCTTGGACGGACTAGCTGGGACTGAGCAGTACTTC
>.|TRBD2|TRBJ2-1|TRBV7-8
CASSVSGRALNEQFF
TGTGCCAGCAGCGTGAGCGGGAGGGCCTTGAATGAGCAGTTCTTC
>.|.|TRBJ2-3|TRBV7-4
CASSLPRVTDTQYF
TGTGCCAGCAGCCTACCACGGGTCACAGATACGCAGTATTTT
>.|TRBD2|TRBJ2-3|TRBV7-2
CASSRTSGAIDTQYF
TGTGCCAGCAGCCGTACTAGCGGGGCCATTGATACGCAGTATTTT
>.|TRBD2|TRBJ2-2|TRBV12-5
CASGLAGFRPTSGRAETGELFF
TGTGCTAGTGGTTTGGCTGGGTTCCGACCGACTAGCGGGAGGGCCGAGACCGGGGAGCTGTTTTTT
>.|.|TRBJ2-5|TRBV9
CASSPLGVQETQYF
TGTGCCAGCTCCCCCTTGGGAGTACAAGAGACCCAGTACTTC
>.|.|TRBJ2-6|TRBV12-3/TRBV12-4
CASRGSGANVLTF
TGTGCCAGCAGGGGATCTGGGGCCAACGTCCTGACTTTC
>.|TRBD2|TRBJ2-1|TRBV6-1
CASSPEWPGGSQFF
TGTGCCAGCAGTCCCGAATGGCCGGGGGGGAGTCAGTTCTTC
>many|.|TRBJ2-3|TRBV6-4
CASSEGREADTQYF
TGTGCCAGCAGTGAGGGCAGGGAGGCAGATACGCAGTATTTT
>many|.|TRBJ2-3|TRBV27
CASSSGTFTDTQYF
TGTGCCAGCAGTTCCGGGACCTTCACAGATACGCAGTATTTT
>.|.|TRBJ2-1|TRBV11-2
CASSRDFLGGGEQFF
TGTGCCAGCAGCAGGGACTTTTTGGGCGGTGGTGAGCAGTTCTTC
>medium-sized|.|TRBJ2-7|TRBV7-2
CASSLYSYEQYF
TGTGCCAGCAGCTTATACAGCTACGAGCAGTACTTC
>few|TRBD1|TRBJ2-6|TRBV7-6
CASSHRQGHAGANVLTF
TGTGCCAGCAGCCACCGACAGGGTCATGCTGGGGCCAACGTCCTGACTTTC
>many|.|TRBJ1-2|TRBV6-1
CASSDRIYGYTF
TGTGCCAGCAGTGACAGGATCTATGGCTACACCTTC
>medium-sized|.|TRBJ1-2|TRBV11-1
CASSQELYGYTF
TGTGCCAGCAGCCAAGAGTTATATGGCTACACCTTC
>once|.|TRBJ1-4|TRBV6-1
CASSEAQRVINEKLFF
TGTGCCAGCAGTGAAGCGCAAAGGGTGATTAATGAAAAACTGTTTTTT
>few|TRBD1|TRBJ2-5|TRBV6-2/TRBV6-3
CASSSQTGGRDQETQYF
TGTGCCAGCAGTTCCCAGACAGGGGGCCGTGACCAAGAGACCCAGTACTTC
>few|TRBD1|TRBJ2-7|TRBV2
CASSAGTGTYEQYF
TGTGCCAGCAGTGCCGGGACAGGAACCTACGAGCAGTACTTC
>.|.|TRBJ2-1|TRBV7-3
CASSFLGEDEQFF
TGTGCCAGCAGCTTCTTAGGGGAGGATGAGCAGTTCTTC
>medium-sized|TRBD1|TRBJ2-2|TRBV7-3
CASSFAQGADTGELFF
TGTGCCAGCAGCTTTGCTCAGGGGGCGGACACCGGGGAGCTGTTTTTT
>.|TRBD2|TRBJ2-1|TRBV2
CASSASGSYNEQFF
TGTGCCAGCAGTGCTAGCGGCTCCTACAATGAGCAGTTCTTC
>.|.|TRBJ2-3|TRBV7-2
CASSFIGDTQYF
TGTGCCAGCAGCTTCATCGGAGATACGCAGTATTTT
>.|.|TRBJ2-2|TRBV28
CASRILDSANTGELFF
TGTGCCAGCAGAATCCTAGACAGCGCGAACACCGGGGAGCTGTTTTTT
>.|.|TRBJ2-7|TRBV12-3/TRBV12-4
CASSPGLALYEQYF
TGTGCCAGCAGCCCGGGCCTAGCACTCTACGAGCAGTACTTC
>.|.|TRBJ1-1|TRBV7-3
CASSERRGNTEAFF
TGTGCCAGCAGTGAAAGGAGGGGGAACACTGAAGCTTTCTTT